The 7 T cell receptor beta chains reported below all come from one sample, sequenced in a study of regulatory T cells (dated by TCRdb to 2016 to 2019). General findings and caveats noted by the study authors: Hydrophobic residues at CDR3 positions 6 and 7 were enriched in conventional CD4+ T cells from CD3G-deficient patients, suggesting more self-reactive specificities.

The method was the immunoSEQ multiplex PCR assay. The multiplex PCR relied on 52 forward TRBV primers and 13 reverse TRBJ primers, and amplification bias was corrected through assay-based and computational methods. TCRdb took over this immuneACCESS table, retaining in-frame rearrangements with V and J assigned. Such tables are incomplete; in checked studies, under half of the missing clones stem from an unresolved V gene, and the remainder is unexplained. The sample table records roughly 32,000 clones; about 88% of these occur just once. 2.4% of the sample rests with the top ten. These receptors are not linked to any known antigen. The sequenced sample was conventional CD4+ T cells sorted from blood. The origin of the receptors is a person aged 18 to 30 with CD3G deficiency.

The chain links TRBV5-1 to TRBJ2-2; D call uncertain. The germline CDR1 and CDR2 sequences are SGHRS and YFSETQ. This CDR3 is 14 amino acids long. V shed 2 bases and J shed 3 bases, with 8 bases lying between them. Here the CDR3 reads CASSFGTDTGELFF. The CDR3 DNA sequence: TGCGCCAGCAGCTTCGGCACTGACACCGGGGAGCTGTTTTTT.

The rearrangement uses TRBV5-1 and TRBJ1-1, with D unresolved. From germline, CDR1 is SGHRS and CDR2 YFSETQ. Deletions cut 1 base from V and 5 bases from J, with 9 bases between. The length of the CDR3 is 13 residues. The CDR3 here is CASSLRPRTEAFF. For the CDR3, the DNA is TGCGCCAGCAGCTTGAGGCCCCGGACTGAAGCTTTCTTT.

This chain uses TRBV7-9 with TRBJ2-2; 8 positions agree with TRBD2. This CDR3 has 18 amino acids. Germline V lookup: CDR1 SEHNR, CDR2 FQNEAQ (reference sequence). The V segment lost 4 bases and the J segment 1 base; nucleotides outside the gene matches: 11. The CDR3 sequence is CASSSPAGGLQNTGELFF. CDR3 nucleotides: TGTGCCAGCAGCTCACCCGCGGGGGGACTCCAGAACACCGGGGAGCTGTTTTTT.

The chain is built from TRBV10-3 and TRBJ2-3; 9 bases are a match to TRBD1. The CDR3 has 16 residues. J gave up 6 bases and V 2 bases, and 9 bases lay outside the gene matches. Germline V gives CDR1 ENHRY, CDR2 SYGVKD. The CDR3 protein is CAISEGRQGVSDTQYF. Here the CDR3 DNA reads TGTGCCATCAGTGAGGGCCGACAGGGGGTCTCGGATACGCAGTATTTT.

This rearrangement joins TRBV6-1 to TRBJ1-3; D unclear. There are 13 residues in the CDR3. The germline V gene encodes CDR1 MNHNS and CDR2 SASEGT. V dropped 5 bases and J dropped 0 bases, with 5 bases sitting between them. This chain's CDR3 is CASSRGSGNTIYF. The DNA for the CDR3 is TGTGCCAGCAGTCGGGGCTCTGGAAACACCATATATTTT.

This sequence joins TRBV6-1 and TRBJ1-2; no firm D call. V dropped 2 bases and J dropped 5 bases, with 6 bases sitting between them. CDR3 length: 12 residues. CDR1 MNHNS and CDR2 SASEGT come from the germline V gene. The CDR3 sequence is CASSERVYGYTF. The CDR3 region has the DNA TGTGCCAGCAGTGAAAGAGTTTATGGCTACACCTTC.

The chain employs TRBV9 and TRBJ2-3; 8 bases line up with TRBD2. Germline assignment: CDR1 SGDLS and CDR2 YYNGEE. Trimming removed 1 base from V and 1 base from J; junction bases left unmatched: 5. The CDR3 is 16 residues long. The CDR3 DNA sequence: TGTGCCAGCAGCGTACAGGAGACTAGCGGCACAGATACGCAGTATTTT. It codes for CASSVQETSGTDTQYF.